These T cell receptor beta chains were read from a single sample in a study of blood T cell repertoires in COVID-19. Assay used: immunoSEQ multiplex PCR; TCRdb lists only in-frame clones, some missing. The sample gives 85,000 to 130,000 clones, 76% of which show up once; about 6.3% is in the top ten. Sequencing was carried out using peripheral blood. Receptor source: a man older than 75 with COVID-19, enrolled during active disease. Both conserved end residues are part of each CDR3. A D gene is named only where the DNA matches it firmly. Size is omitted from some rows. Given values are once, few, many or a class for expanded clones.

d_gene	abundance	v_gene	j_gene	CDR3aa	CDR3nt
TRBD2	NA	TRBV7-9	TRBJ2-4	CASSSRTSGVDGNIQYF	TGTGCCAGCAGCTCCCGGACTAGCGGAGTCGATGGGAACATTCAGTACTTC
NA	NA	TRBV11-3	TRBJ2-3	CASSFSGVDTQYF	TGTGCCAGCAGCTTTTCAGGGGTTGATACGCAGTATTTT
NA	NA	TRBV13	TRBJ1-5	CASGRGDQPQHF	TGTGCCAGCGGGAGGGGGGATCAGCCCCAGCATTTT
TRBD2	NA	TRBV4-3	TRBJ2-7	CASSRDVSGRAFNEQYF	TGCGCCAGCAGCCGAGATGTTAGCGGGAGGGCCTTCAACGAGCAGTACTTC
TRBD2	NA	TRBV30	TRBJ2-5	CAWSGSTSGTTTYF	TGTGCCTGGAGTGGAAGTACTAGCGGGACAACAACGTACTTC
NA	few	TRBV14	TRBJ2-5	CASSLFQGTQETQYF	TGTGCCAGCAGTTTGTTCCAGGGCACCCAAGAGACCCAGTACTTC
NA	NA	TRBV7-9	TRBJ1-1	CASSLERETEAFF	TGTGCCAGCAGCTTAGAGCGGGAAACTGAAGCTTTCTTT
NA	NA	TRBV4-2	TRBJ2-1	CASSQESLPWGGEQFF	TGTGCCAGCAGCCAAGAAAGTTTACCGTGGGGCGGTGAGCAGTTCTTC
NA	NA	TRBV10-3	TRBJ1-1	CAISDRLRDTEAFF	TGTGCCATCAGTGATCGATTGCGGGACACTGAAGCTTTCTTT
NA	NA	TRBV7-7	TRBJ2-5	CASSPRKGMETQYF	TGTGCTAGCAGCCCCCGTAAGGGGATGGAGACCCAGTACTTC
NA	NA	TRBV18	TRBJ2-2	CASSPGRQGYTGELFF	TGTGCCAGCTCACCAGGGCGGCAGGGTTACACCGGGGAGCTGTTTTTT
TRBD1	NA	TRBV28	TRBJ1-5	CASSFEDLGQGNQPQHF	TGTGCCAGCAGTTTTGAAGACCTGGGACAGGGGAATCAGCCCCAGCATTTT
NA	NA	TRBV3-1/TRBV3-2	TRBJ2-6	CASSELGAGANVLTF	TGTGCCAGCAGTGAACTGGGCGCTGGGGCCAACGTCCTGACTTTC
NA	NA	TRBV29-1	TRBJ1-1	CSVESTGGTEAFF	TGCAGCGTTGAAAGTACGGGGGGGACTGAAGCTTTCTTT
NA	once	TRBV7-2	TRBJ2-2	CASSSTVAGELFF	TGTGCCAGCAGCTCGACTGTTGCCGGGGAGCTGTTTTTT
NA	NA	TRBV5-4	TRBJ2-2	CASSPERTHTGELFF	TGTGCCAGCAGCCCAGAACGCACACACACCGGGGAGCTGTTTTTT
NA	NA	TRBV28	TRBJ1-1	CASSRGMNTEAFF	TGTGCCAGCAGTCGGGGGATGAACACTGAAGCTTTCTTT
TRBD2	NA	TRBV19	TRBJ2-5	CASTSPASGEETQYF	TGTGCCAGTACCTCCCCGGCTAGCGGAGAAGAGACCCAGTACTTC
NA	NA	TRBV5-8	TRBJ2-7	CASSRGSLRSYEQYF	TGTGCCAGCAGCCGAGGGTCTCTCCGCTCCTACGAGCAGTACTTC
TRBD1	NA	TRBV5-1	TRBJ2-7	CASSPGQGASEQYF	TGCGCCAGCAGCCCGGGACAGGGGGCAAGCGAGCAGTACTTC
NA	NA	TRBV6-2/TRBV6-3	TRBJ2-1	CASSYAGILPVSEQFF	TGTGCCAGCAGTTACGCCGGGATACTACCAGTCAGTGAGCAGTTCTTC
NA	NA	TRBV29-1	TRBJ2-7	CSVEGVARGYEQYF	TGCAGCGTTGAAGGGGTGGCCAGGGGCTACGAGCAGTACTTC
NA	NA	TRBV28	TRBJ1-2	CASSLRDKVHLF	TGTGCCAGCAGTTTAAGGGACAAAGTCCACCTCTTC
NA	NA	TRBV28	TRBJ2-5	CASSLSARETQYF	TGTGCCAGCAGTTTATCAGCGCGGGAGACCCAGTACTTC
NA	NA	TRBV13	TRBJ2-7	CASSKRGGVEEYF	TGTGCCAGCAGCAAGCGTGGCGGGGTTGAGGAGTACTTC
NA	NA	TRBV28	TRBJ2-7	CASTTGSVSYEQYF	TGTGCCAGCACAACAGGGTCGGTTAGCTACGAGCAGTACTTC
NA	NA	TRBV6-5	TRBJ2-1	CASSYLLGNEQFF	TGTGCCAGCAGCTATCTCCTCGGCAATGAGCAGTTCTTC
NA	NA	TRBV7-3	TRBJ1-6	CASSLEGLNSPLHF	TGTGCCAGCAGCTTAGAGGGTTTAAATTCACCCCTCCACTTT
NA	NA	TRBV6-5	TRBJ1-2	CASRPDNNYGYTF	TGTGCCAGCAGGCCTGACAACAACTATGGCTACACCTTC
NA	NA	TRBV24-1	TRBJ2-5	CATSDLDYEGWETQYF	TGTGCCACCAGTGATTTGGATTATGAGGGATGGGAGACCCAGTACTTC
TRBD1	NA	TRBV3-1/TRBV3-2	TRBJ1-1	CASSLQGANTEAFF	TGTGCCAGCAGCCTGCAGGGGGCGAACACTGAAGCTTTCTTT
TRBD2	NA	TRBV9	TRBJ2-1	CASSVRAGGDEQFF	TGTGCCAGCAGCGTGAGAGCGGGAGGCGATGAGCAGTTCTTC
NA	NA	TRBV6-6	TRBJ2-7	CASSLGYEQYF	TGTGCCAGCTCCCTAGGCTACGAGCAGTACTTC
NA	NA	TRBV6-5	TRBJ1-1	CAASWGSMNTEAFF	TGTGCCGCCTCATGGGGCAGCATGAACACTGAAGCTTTCTTT